What follows are 4 T cell receptor beta chains derived from one specimen sequenced in a study of T cell responses to AZD1222 COVID-19 vaccine. Some clones are missing from TCRdb's copy, which holds only in-frame ones; the method was immunoSEQ multiplex PCR. The sample has more than 150,000 clones, approximately 90% seen once. This sample comprised peripheral blood, obtained on day 0 of AZD1222 vaccination. Every receptor here comes from an adult in good health.

In DNA form, the CDR3 reads TGTGCCAGCAGCTTATGGGCTCAGGGTGGCTACACCTTC. It codes for CASSLWAQGGYTF. V usage is TRBV5-5 and J usage is TRBJ1-2; a weak D match, TRBD1 (5 bases). The length of the CDR3 is 13 residues. Germline V gene data show CDR1 as SGHKS and CDR2 as YYEKEE (reference sequence). Trimming pared 2 bases from V and 7 bases from J, leaving 12 bases between. The whole variable domain, remainder taken from reference TRBV5-5 and TRBJ1-2, is DAGVTQSPTHLIKTRGQQVTLRCSPISGHKSVSWYQQVLGQGPQFIFQYYEKEERGRGNFPDRFSARQFPNYSSELNVNALLLGDSALYLCASSLWAQGGYTFGSGTRLTVV.

This clone was found once. The chain uses TRBV11-3 and TRBJ2-4, with 7 bases lining up with TRBD1. CDR1 is SGHNT and CDR2 is YENEEA in the germline V gene. CDR3 length: 16 residues. J gave up 5 bases and V 1 base, and 8 bases lay outside the gene matches. CDR3 DNA sequence: TGTGCCAGCAGCTTAGGCACCGGGACAGAAGAAAACATTCAGTACTTC. It specifies CASSLGTGTEENIQYF.

The gene calls are TRBV6-2 or TRBV6-3 and TRBJ2-7, with 8 bases lining up with TRBD1. With 4 bases clipped from V and 13 bases from J, the junction kept 6 bases outside the gene matches. Germline V gene lookup returns CDR1 MNHEY and CDR2 SVGEGT. The CDR3 length is 11 residues. As DNA, the CDR3 is TGTGCCAGCAGTTCAGGGGGCGCGGAATACTTC. It is translated as CASSSGGAEYF.

The CDR3 protein is CASSGIAGVLAGELFF. CDR3 coding DNA: TGCGCCAGCAGCGGAATAGCGGGGGTCCTGGCCGGGGAGCTGTTTTTT. The V call is TRBV5-1, the J call TRBJ2-2; TRBD2 matches at 9 bases. The CDR3 has 16 residues. Trimming cost V 4 bases and J 6 bases; bases outside gene matches: 10. Germline assignment: CDR1 SGHRS and CDR2 YFSETQ.